Following are 13 T cell receptor beta chains from one sample sequenced in a study of blood T cell repertoires in COVID-19. Using immunoSEQ multiplex PCR, the repertoire was profiled, and TCRdb retains in-frame clones only, with some absent. The data show some 280,000 clones, just under 85% seen once. Sequenced input: peripheral blood. All receptors derive from a woman aged 45-65 years with active or convalescent COVID-19.

The rearrangement links TRBV18 to TRBJ2-7, with TRBD1 as a possible D gene (6 bases). V lost 4 bases and J 2 bases, leaving 12 bases between the germline ends. CDR1 and CDR2 from the germline V gene are KGHSH and LQKENI. The length of the CDR3 is 14 residues. CDR3 DNA: TGTGCCAGCTCACTATACAGGGAGACCTACGAGCAGTACTTC. Translating it yields CASSLYRETYEQYF. Full variable domain (remainder filled in from reference TRBV18 and TRBJ2-7): NAGVMQNPRHLVRRRGQEARLRCSPMKGHSHVYWYRQLPEEGLKFMVYLQKENIIDESGMPKERFSAEFPKEGPSILRIQQVVRGDSAAYFCASSLYRETYEQYFGPGTRLTVT.

This clone was counted only a few times. This chain joins TRBV7-2 and TRBJ2-3, with D possibly TRBD1 on 5 matching bases. Deletions cut 6 bases from V and 4 bases from J, with 8 bases between. Germline V CDR1 and CDR2: SGHTA, FQGNSA. This CDR3 has 12 residues. In nucleotides, the CDR3 is TGTGCCAGCAGACCACAGGCAGATACGCAGTATTTT. It specifies CASRPQADTQYF.

The CDR3 protein is CASSEPTAASGRAYEQYF. CDR3 coding DNA: TGTGCCAGCAGTGAACCTACCGCGGCTAGCGGGAGGGCATACGAGCAGTACTTC. This chain connects TRBV28 to TRBJ2-7; TRBD2 agrees at 12 bases. Trimming at V came to 5 bases and at J to 4 bases, leaving 15 bases not matched to a gene. This CDR3 comprises 18 residues. The germline gives CDR1 MDHEN, CDR2 SYDVKM. The whole variable domain, filled in from reference TRBV28 and TRBJ2-7, reads DVKVTQSSRYLVKRTGEKVFLECVQDMDHENMFWYRQDPGLGLRLIYFSYDVKMKEKGDIPEGYSVSREKKERFSLILESASTNQTSMYLCASSEPTAASGRAYEQYFGPGTRLTVT.

V gene TRBV5-5 combines with J gene TRBJ2-7; D possibly corresponds to TRBD1 (6 bases). This CDR3 has 14 amino acids. Trimming removed 2 bases at V and 1 base at J, with 10 bases between. Germline CDR1 SGHKS, CDR2 YYEKEE (reference sequence). The CDR3 DNA is TGTGCCAGCAGCTTCAGGGGACCATCCTACGAGCAGTACTTC. The encoded protein is CASSFRGPSYEQYF.

This clone was seen just once. At one boundary the junction diverges from the germline segment, which might be a read error. The chain carries TRBV2 and TRBJ2-3; TRBD2 agrees at 16 bases. From germline, CDR1 is SNHLY and CDR2 FYNNEI. The CDR3 is made up of 15 amino acids. The CDR3 sequence is CASSEEGLAGGFGDF. The DNA for the CDR3 is TGTGCCAGCAGTGAAGAGGGACTAGCGGGAGGGTTCGGTGACTTT. The variable domain in full, with the rest retrieved from reference TRBV2 and TRBJ2-3, is EPEVTQTPSHQVTQMGQEVILRCVPISNHLYFYWYRQILGQKVEFLVSFYNNEISEKSEIFDDQFSVERPDGSNFTLKIRSTKLEDSAMYFCASSEEGLAGGFGDFGPGTRLTVL.

This clone was seen a single time. This chain links TRBV9 with TRBJ1-1; unclear D gene. Germline values: CDR1 SGDLS, CDR2 YYNGEE. The CDR3 runs 13 residues. V was pared by 3 bases and J by 0 bases, with 6 bases between. Here the CDR3 DNA reads TGTGCCAGCAGCGGGGCCGTGAACACTGAAGCTTTCTTT. Translated: CASSGAVNTEAFF.

This chain joins TRBV18 and TRBJ2-1, with D possibly matching TRBD2 (6 bases). V was shortened by 1 base and J by 5 bases, with 9 bases between the two germline ends. The germline CDR1 and CDR2 sequences are KGHSH and LQKENI. The CDR3 has 14 amino acids. The CDR3: CASSPLSSDNEQFF. As DNA, the CDR3 is TGTGCCAGCTCACCACTTTCTAGCGACAATGAGCAGTTCTTC.

This rearrangement joins TRBV9 to TRBJ1-3; 7 nucleotides match TRBD1. This CDR3 is 16 amino acids long. Trimming removed 0 bases from V and 4 bases from J; junction bases left unmatched: 7. Germline CDR1 reads SGDLS; CDR2 reads YYNGEE. CDR3 in DNA: TGTGCCAGCAGCGTAGCAGCCAGGGGGGCAGGAAACACCATATATTTT. Protein sequence: CASSVAARGAGNTIYF.

This chain uses TRBV28 with TRBJ2-7; 7 bases map to TRBD1. The ends lost 5 bases at V and 0 bases at J; junction bases unmatched: 10. The CDR3 length is 16 residues. Germline V gene sequence: CDR1 MDHEN, CDR2 SYDVKM. The CDR3 DNA reads TGTGCCAGCAGTCCCCCGGGACAGATAAGCTCCTACGAGCAGTACTTC. Protein: CASSPPGQISSYEQYF.

Only one count was recorded for this clone. The J gene is TRBJ2-3, the V gene TRBV5-1; 9 bases are shared with TRBD2. CDR1 SGHRS and CDR2 YFSETQ come from the germline V gene. V shed 1 base and J 2 bases; nucleotides not matched to a gene: 8. The CDR3 runs 17 residues. Here the CDR3 DNA reads TGCGCCAGCAGCTTGTTTCCAGCGGGAGGACCCACAGATACGCAGTATTTT. It specifies CASSLFPAGGPTDTQYF.

CDR3 bases: TGTGCCAGCAGCGCGACAGCTTCTAACTATGGCTACACCTTC. Translating gives CASSATASNYGYTF. The chain employs TRBV9 and TRBJ1-2, with a possible D match to TRBD1 (5 bases). The V gene's germline CDR1 is SGDLS and CDR2 YYNGEE. V shed 3 bases and J shed 0 bases, with 9 bases lying between them. The CDR3 length is 14 residues. Using reference TRBV9 and TRBJ1-2 for the parts outside the CDR3, the full variable domain is DSGVTQTPKHLITATGQRVTLRCSPRSGDLSVYWYQQSLDQGLQFLIQYYNGEERAKGNILERFSAQQFPDLHSELNLSSLELGDSALYFCASSATASNYGYTFGSGTRLTVV.

The chain combines TRBV19 with TRBJ2-1, with D tentatively TRBD2 (6 bases). Germline CDR1 LNHDA, CDR2 SQIVND (reference sequence). This CDR3 spans 14 amino acids. Trimming shortened V by 4 bases and J by 4 bases, and 11 bases separated the two germline ends. CDR3 residues: CASSNLALYNEQFF. The CDR3 DNA is TGTGCCAGTAGTAATCTAGCGCTTTACAATGAGCAGTTCTTC.

This sequence joins TRBV28 and TRBJ1-1, with D possibly TRBD1 on 5 matching bases. This CDR3 is 14 amino acids long. The ends were cut back, 2 bases at V and 2 bases at J, with 9 bases in the middle. Per the germline V gene, CDR1 is MDHEN and CDR2 is SYDVKM. CDR3 sequence reads: CASSLETANTEAFF. The CDR3 DNA is TGTGCCAGCAGTTTAGAGACAGCAAACACTGAAGCTTTCTTT.